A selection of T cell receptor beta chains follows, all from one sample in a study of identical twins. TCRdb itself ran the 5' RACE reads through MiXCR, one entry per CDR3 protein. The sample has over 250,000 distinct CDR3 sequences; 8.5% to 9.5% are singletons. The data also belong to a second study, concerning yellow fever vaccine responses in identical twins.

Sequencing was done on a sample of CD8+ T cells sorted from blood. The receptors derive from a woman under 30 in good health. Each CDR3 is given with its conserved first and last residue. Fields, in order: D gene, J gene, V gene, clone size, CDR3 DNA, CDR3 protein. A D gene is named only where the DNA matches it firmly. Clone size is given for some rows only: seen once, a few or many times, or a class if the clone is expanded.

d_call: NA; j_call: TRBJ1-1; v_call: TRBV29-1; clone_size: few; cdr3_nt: TGCAGCGTTCCCCTACCGCACACTGAAGCTTTCTTT; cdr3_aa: CSVPLPHTEAFF
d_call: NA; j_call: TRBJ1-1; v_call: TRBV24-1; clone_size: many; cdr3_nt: TGTGCCACCAGTGATGGTGGGACTGAAGCTTTCTTT; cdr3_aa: CATSDGGTEAFF
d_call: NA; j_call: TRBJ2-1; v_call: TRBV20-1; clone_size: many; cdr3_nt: TGCAGTGCTAGAGATCCGGTCCAAGGGGGGTTC; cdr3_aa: CSARDPVQGGF
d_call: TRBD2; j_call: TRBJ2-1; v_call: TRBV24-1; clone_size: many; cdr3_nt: TGTGCCACGAGCGGGGGCTCCTACAATGAGCAGTTCTTC; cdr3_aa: CATSGGSYNEQFF
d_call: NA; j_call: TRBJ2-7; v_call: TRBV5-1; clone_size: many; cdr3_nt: TGCGCCAGCAGCCCGGACGGCAGGGCGGGCTACGAGCAGTACTTC; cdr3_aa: CASSPDGRAGYEQYF
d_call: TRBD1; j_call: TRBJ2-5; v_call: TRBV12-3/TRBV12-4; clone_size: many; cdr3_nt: TGTGCCAGCAGTTCCTCGGGACAGTTGAAGTACTTC; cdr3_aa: CASSSSGQLKYF
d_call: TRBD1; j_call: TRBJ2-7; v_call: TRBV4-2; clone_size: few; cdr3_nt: TGTGCCAGCAGCCAGGAAACAGGGGGCCTGTCTTACGAGCAGTACTTC; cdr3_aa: CASSQETGGLSYEQYF
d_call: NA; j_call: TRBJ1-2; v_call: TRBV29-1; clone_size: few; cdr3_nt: TGCAGCGTTGATGCAGGCCACTATGGCTACACCTTC; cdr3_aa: CSVDAGHYGYTF
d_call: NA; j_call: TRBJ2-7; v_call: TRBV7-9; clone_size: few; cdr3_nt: TGTGCCAGCAGTCCAGCATACAGGGAAGTCTACGAGCAGTACTTC; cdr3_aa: CASSPAYREVYEQYF
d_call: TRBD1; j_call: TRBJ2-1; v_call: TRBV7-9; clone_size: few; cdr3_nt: TGTGCCAGCAGCTTAACGATGGGACAGGGGGATGGCAATGAGCAGTTCTTC; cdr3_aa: CASSLTMGQGDGNEQFF
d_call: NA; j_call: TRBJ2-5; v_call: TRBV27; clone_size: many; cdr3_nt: TGTGCCAGCAGTCCACCGGACAGAACTTTTCGTGCGGGTATAGAGACCCAGTACTTC; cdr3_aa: CASSPPDRTFRAGIETQYF
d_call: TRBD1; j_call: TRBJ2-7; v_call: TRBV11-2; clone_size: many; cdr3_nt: TGTGCCAGCAGCACTCAGGGGGTCGAGCAGTACTTC; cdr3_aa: CASSTQGVEQYF
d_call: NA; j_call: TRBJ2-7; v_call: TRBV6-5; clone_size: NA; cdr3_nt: TGTGCCAGCAGTTACCAGGGTCCCTCCTACGAGCAGTACTTC; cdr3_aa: CASSYQGPSYEQYF
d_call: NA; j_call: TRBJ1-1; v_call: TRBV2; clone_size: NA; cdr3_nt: TGTGCCAGCAGGCCCTCCGGGACACCGAACACTGAAGCTTTCTTT; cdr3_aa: CASRPSGTPNTEAFF
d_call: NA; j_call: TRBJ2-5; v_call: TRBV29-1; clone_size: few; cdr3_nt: TGCAGCGCCGAAGGCACACGGACCCAGTACTTC; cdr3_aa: CSAEGTRTQYF
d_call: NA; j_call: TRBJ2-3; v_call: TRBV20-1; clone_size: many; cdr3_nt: TGCAGTGCTAGCCCATACGACCCGGGTTTCACAGATACGCAGTATTTT; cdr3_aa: CSASPYDPGFTDTQYF
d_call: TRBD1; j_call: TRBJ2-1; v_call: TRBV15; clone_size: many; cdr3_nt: TGTGCCACAGGACAGGGCTCCTACAATGAGCAGTTCTTC; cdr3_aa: CATGQGSYNEQFF
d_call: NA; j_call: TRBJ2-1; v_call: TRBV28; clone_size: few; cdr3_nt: TGTGCCAGCAGTTTCGGCCAGCACGGGGAGTTCTTC; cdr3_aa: CASSFGQHGEFF
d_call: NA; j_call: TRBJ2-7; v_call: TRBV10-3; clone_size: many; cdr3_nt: TGTGCCATCAGTGAGTCGATAGGACACAACAATCCCTACGAGCAGTACTTC; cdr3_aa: CAISESIGHNNPYEQYF
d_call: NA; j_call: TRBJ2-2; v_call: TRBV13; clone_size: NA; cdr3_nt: TGTGCCAGCAGCCCTTTGGGGGGTGACACCGGGGAGCTGTTTTTT; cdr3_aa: CASSPLGGDTGELFF
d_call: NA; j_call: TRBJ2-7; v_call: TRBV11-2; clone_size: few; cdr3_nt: TGTGCCAGCAGCCCAGGGTTTAAGCAGTACTTC; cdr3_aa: CASSPGFKQYF
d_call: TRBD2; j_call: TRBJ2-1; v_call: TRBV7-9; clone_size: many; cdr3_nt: TGTGCCAGCAGCGACGCGGGGGGACTAGTCTCGAATGAGCAGTTCTTC; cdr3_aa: CASSDAGGLVSNEQFF
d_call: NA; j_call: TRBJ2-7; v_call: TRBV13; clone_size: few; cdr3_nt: TGTGCCAGCAGCTTCGCCGGGACAATATCCTACGAGCAGTACTTC; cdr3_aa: CASSFAGTISYEQYF
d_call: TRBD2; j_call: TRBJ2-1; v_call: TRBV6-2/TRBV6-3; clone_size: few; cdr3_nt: TGTGCCAGCAGTTACGAATTAAGCGGGGGGGCCGTGGAGCAGTTCTTC; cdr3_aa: CASSYELSGGAVEQFF
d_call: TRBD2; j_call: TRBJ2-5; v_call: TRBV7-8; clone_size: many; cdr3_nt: TGTGCCAGCAGCTTAGCGGGAGGGTACCAAGAGACCCAGTACTTC; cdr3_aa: CASSLAGGYQETQYF
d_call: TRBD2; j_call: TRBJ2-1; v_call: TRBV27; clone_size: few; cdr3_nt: TGTGCCAGCAGTTTTACGGGAGGGCTTAATGAGCAGTTCTTC; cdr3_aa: CASSFTGGLNEQFF
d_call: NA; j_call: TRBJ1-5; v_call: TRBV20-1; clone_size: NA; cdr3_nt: TGCAGTGCTAGAGATTCTACAGGGCGGTATAGCAATCAGCCCCAGCATTTT; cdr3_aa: CSARDSTGRYSNQPQHF
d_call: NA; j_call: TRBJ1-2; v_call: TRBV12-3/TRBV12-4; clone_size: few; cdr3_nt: TGTGCCAGCAGTTTACGCAGGGTCGACTATGGCTACACCTTC; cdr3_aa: CASSLRRVDYGYTF
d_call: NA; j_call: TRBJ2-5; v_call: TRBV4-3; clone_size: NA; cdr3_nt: TGCGCCAGCAGCCAATTCCGACTGATACAAGAGACCCAGTACTTC; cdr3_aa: CASSQFRLIQETQYF
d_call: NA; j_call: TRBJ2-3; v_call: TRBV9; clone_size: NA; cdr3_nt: TGTGCCAGCAGCCCGCCGCGGACAGATACGCAGTATTTT; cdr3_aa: CASSPPRTDTQYF
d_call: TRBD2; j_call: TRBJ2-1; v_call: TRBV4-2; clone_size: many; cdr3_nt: TGTGCCAGCAGCCAAGCTGTGCTAGCGGGAGGTGGAAATGAGCAGTTCTTC; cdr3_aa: CASSQAVLAGGGNEQFF
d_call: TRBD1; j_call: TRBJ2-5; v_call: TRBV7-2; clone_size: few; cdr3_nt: TGTGCCAGCAGCTCCTCCCTCGACAGGGGGCTATTTGAGACCCAGTACTTC; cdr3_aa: CASSSSLDRGLFETQYF
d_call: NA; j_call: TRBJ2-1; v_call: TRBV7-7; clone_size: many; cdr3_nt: TGTGCTAGCAGCTCGGGACATCCGAATGAGCAGTTCTTC; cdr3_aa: CASSSGHPNEQFF
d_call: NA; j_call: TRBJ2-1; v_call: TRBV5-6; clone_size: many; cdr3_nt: TGTGCCAGCAGTTCTCTATCTGTTCAGATCTTC; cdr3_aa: CASSSLSVQIF
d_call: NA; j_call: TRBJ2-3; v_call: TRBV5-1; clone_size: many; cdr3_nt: TGCGCCAGCACCCCATGGGACTCTTCGCCCACAGATACGCAGTATTTT; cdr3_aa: CASTPWDSSPTDTQYF
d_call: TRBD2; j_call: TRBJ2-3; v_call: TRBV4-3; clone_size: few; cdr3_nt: TGCGCCAGCAGCCAGAGAATGAGCGGGAGGGATACGCAGTATTTT; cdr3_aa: CASSQRMSGRDTQYF
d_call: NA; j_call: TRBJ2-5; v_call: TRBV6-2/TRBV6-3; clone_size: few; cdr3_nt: TGTGCCAGCAGTTGGGGGCGATTACTCGACTTC; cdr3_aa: CASSWGRLLDF
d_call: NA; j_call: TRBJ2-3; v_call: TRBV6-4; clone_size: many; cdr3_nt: TGTGCCAGCAGTGTCACTAGCACAGATACGCAGTATTTT; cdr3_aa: CASSVTSTDTQYF
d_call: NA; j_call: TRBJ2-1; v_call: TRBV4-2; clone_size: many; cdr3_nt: TGTGCCAGCAGCCAAGATGGAAGTCTAGGGGGGTATGAGCAGTTCTTC; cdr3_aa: CASSQDGSLGGYEQFF
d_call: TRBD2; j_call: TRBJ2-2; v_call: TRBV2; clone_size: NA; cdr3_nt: TGTGCCAGCAGTGTTCTTGCTGGGTTTAGCGGGGCCGGGGAGCTGTTTTTT; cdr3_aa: CASSVLAGFSGAGELFF
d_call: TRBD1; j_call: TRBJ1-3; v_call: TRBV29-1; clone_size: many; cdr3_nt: TGCAGCGTCCGGGACAGGGCCTCTGGAAACACCATATATTTT; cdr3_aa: CSVRDRASGNTIYF
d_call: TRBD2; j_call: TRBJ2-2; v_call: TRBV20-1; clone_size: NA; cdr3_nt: TGCAGTGCTAGCCCCCCTAGGAGCGGGGAGAACACCGGGGAGCTGTTTTTT; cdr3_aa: CSASPPRSGENTGELFF
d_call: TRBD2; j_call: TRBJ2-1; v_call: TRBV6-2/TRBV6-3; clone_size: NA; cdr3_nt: TGTGCCAGCAGTTACAGACTAGCGGGGAATGAGCAGTTCTTC; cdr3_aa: CASSYRLAGNEQFF
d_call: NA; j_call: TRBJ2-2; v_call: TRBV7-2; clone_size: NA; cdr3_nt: TGTGCCAGCAGCCCAGGGGTGCCCGGGGAGCTGTTTTTT; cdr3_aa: CASSPGVPGELFF
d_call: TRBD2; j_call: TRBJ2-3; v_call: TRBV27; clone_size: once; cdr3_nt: TGTGCCAGCAGTCCGTCTAGCGGGGACATCACAGATACGCAGTATTTT; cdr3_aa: CASSPSSGDITDTQYF
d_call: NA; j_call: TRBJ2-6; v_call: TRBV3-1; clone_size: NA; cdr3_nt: TGTGCCTCCTCCCAAGCGTTCCCAGGGACTGGGGCCAACGTCCTGACTTTC; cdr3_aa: CASSQAFPGTGANVLTF
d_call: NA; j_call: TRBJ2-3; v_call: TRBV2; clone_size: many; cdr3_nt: TGTGCCAGCAGTGAAGCGGAGGAGACGCAGTATTTT; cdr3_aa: CASSEAEETQYF
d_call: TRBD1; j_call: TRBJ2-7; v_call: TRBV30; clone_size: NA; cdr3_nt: TGTGCCTGGACAGGGGGCGATTTTTACGAGCAGTACTTC; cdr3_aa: CAWTGGDFYEQYF
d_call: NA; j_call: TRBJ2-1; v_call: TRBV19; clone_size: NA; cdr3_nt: TGTGCCAGTAGCGACCTCCAGGGATTAAATGAGCAGTTCTTC; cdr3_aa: CASSDLQGLNEQFF
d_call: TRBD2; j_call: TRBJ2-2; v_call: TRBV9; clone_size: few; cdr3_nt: TGTGCCAGCAGCGTAACCGGGGGGGGCACCGGGGAGCTGTTTTTT; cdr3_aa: CASSVTGGGTGELFF
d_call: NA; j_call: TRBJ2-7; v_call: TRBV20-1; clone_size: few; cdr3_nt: TGCAGTGCTATCGGGGATTTGGGCGAGCAGTACTTC; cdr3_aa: CSAIGDLGEQYF
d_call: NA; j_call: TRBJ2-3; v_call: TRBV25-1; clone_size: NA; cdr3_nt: TGTGCCAGCAGTGTGGGGGTCTCGAGGGATACGCAGTATTTT; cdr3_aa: CASSVGVSRDTQYF
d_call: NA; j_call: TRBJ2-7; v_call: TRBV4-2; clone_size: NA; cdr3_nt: TGTGCCAGCAGCCCCCCCGGCGGGGAGACCTACGAGCAGTACTTC; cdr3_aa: CASSPPGGETYEQYF
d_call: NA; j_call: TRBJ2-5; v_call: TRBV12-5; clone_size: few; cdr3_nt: TGTGCTAGTGGTTTGGGGCTAACACAAGAGACCCAGTACTTC; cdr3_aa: CASGLGLTQETQYF
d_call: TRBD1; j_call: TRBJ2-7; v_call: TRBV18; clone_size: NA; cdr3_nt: TGTGCCAGCTCACCACCGACAGGGCCCTACGAGCAGTACTTC; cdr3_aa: CASSPPTGPYEQYF
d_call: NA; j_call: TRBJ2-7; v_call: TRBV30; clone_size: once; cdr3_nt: TGTGCCTGGAGTGTGGGGTTAAGCGAGCAGTACTTC; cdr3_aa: CAWSVGLSEQYF
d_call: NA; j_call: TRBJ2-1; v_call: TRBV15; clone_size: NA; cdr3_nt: TGTGCCACCGGACAGTGGGCGTACAATGAGCAGTTCTTC; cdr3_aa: CATGQWAYNEQFF
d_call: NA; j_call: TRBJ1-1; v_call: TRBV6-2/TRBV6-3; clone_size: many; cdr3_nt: TGTGCCAGCAGCTTAGGGGGAATCACTGAAGCTTTCTTT; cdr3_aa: CASSLGGITEAFF
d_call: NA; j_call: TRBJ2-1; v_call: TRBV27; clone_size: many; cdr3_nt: TGTGCCAGCAGTTTACTGTCGGGGGGCTTGTACAATGAGCAGTTCTTC; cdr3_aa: CASSLLSGGLYNEQFF
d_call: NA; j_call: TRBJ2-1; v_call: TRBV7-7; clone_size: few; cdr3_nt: TGTGCTAGCAGCCGACAGGGACCCGGGGGTGAGCAGTTCTTC; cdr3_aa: CASSRQGPGGEQFF